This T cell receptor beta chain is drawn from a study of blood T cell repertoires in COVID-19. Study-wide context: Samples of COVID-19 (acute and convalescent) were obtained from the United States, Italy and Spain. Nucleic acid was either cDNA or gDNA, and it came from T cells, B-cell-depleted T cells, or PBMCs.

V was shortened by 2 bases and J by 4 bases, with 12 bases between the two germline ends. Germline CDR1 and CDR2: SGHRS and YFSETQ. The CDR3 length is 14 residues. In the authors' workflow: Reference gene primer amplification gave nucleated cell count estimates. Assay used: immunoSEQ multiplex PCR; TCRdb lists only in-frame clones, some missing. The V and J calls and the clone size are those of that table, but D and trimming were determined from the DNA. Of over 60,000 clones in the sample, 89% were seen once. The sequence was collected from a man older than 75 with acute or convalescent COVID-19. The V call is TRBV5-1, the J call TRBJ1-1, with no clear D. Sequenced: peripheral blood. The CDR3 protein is CASSLSPSGTEAFF. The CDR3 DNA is TGCGCCAGCAGCTTAAGTCCCAGTGGCACTGAAGCTTTCTTT.